This T cell receptor (beta chain) emerged from a study of blood T cell repertoires in COVID-19. Study information: T cells, B-cell-depleted T cells, or PBMCs supplied cDNA or gDNA.

Per the germline V gene, CDR1 is SGDLS and CDR2 is YYNGEE. CDR3 length: 13 residues. Trimming cost V 3 bases and J 1 base, with 7 bases left between them. About this clone itself: Different DNA sequences within this sample yield the same CDR3.

Assay used: immunoSEQ multiplex PCR; TCRdb lists only in-frame clones, some missing. The table includes roughly 410,000 clones, roughly 90% detected once. The sequenced sample consisted of peripheral blood. The chain has TRBV9 and TRBJ1-1, with D hard to call. This sequence was found in a man aged 40-50 years with acute or convalescent COVID-19. The CDR3 spells CASSARGNTEAFF. For the CDR3, the DNA is TGTGCCAGCAGCGCCCGAGGGAACACTGAAGCTTTCTTT.